This T cell receptor (beta chain) is from a study of blood T cell repertoires in COVID-19 (TCRdb year 2020). About the full investigation: Samples covering the acute and convalescent phases of COVID-19 were provided by collaborators in the United States, Italy and Spain. The prospective study material was composed of cDNA or gDNA derived from T cells, B-cell-depleted T cells, or PBMCs. Deeply sampled blood TCRbeta repertoires from subjects exposed to, actively infected with, or recovered from COVID-19 were included in the dataset. The repertoires were released in a freely available public database intended as a resource for research on the immune response to SARS-CoV-2. The samples were drawn from two sources: the first 160 participants of the ongoing ImmuneRACE study, and over 950 subjects contributed by 6 global collaborators. Nearly every sample came with metadata listing a de-identified subject ID, COVID-19 status, age in years and sex. HLA class I and class II types, where available, came from metadata supplied by the sample provider rather than from assay-based typing.

With regard to this clone: Which antigen it targets is not known. No much larger clone exists at a distance of one base, and base qualities are not known.

One collaborating source in Seattle enrolled patients during active infection and followed them longitudinally through the course of disease. The collaborating institutions used their own protocols to collect whole blood in K2EDTA tubes. For TCRbeta analysis, collaborator samples were shipped as frozen whole blood, as isolated PBMCs, or as DNA extracted from either sample type. TCRbeta CDR3 regions were amplified from genomic DNA using the immunoSEQ Assay, a bias-controlled multiplex PCR. The source study handled its data this way. Nucleated cell counts per sample were estimated from amplification of reference gene primers within the assay. To quantify the absolute abundance of each unique TCRbeta CDR3 rearrangement, sequence reads were collapsed and filtered. For each sample, productive Simpson clonality was calculated as the square root of Simpson's diversity index across productive rearrangements. The table comes from immuneACCESS by way of TCRdb, which keeps in-frame sequences with V and J called. Part of the clones is missing from these tables; in studies checked, under half for an unresolved V gene and the rest for unknown reasons. V and J calls and clone size come straight from that table; D and trimming were deduced from the DNA. The sample table holds 150,000 to 250,000 clones, of which roughly 77% were seen once. The ten largest clones capture under 7% of the sample.

The CDR3 numbers 12 residues from cysteine through phenylalanine. The kept DNA is CDR3 alone, 36 bases in frame from the first base. A distance of 8 bases separates the germline ends of V and J, which lose 3 bases and 8 bases respectively. Taken from the germline V gene (reference sequence), the CDR1 and CDR2 loops are PRHDT and FYEKMQ. Overall study outcomes, separate from this receptor: The quantity of clinical and demographic metadata differed by source and by participant and was supplied without curation.

The chain employs TRBV13 and TRBJ1-5; perhaps TRBD1 is the D gene, with 5 bases matching. This receptor was obtained from a woman in her thirties or forties with COVID-19, enrolled during active disease. Source material: peripheral blood. The sequence in DNA is TGTGCCAGCAGCTTTTCGGGGGAGCCCCAGCATTTT. The translation is CASSFSGEPQHF.